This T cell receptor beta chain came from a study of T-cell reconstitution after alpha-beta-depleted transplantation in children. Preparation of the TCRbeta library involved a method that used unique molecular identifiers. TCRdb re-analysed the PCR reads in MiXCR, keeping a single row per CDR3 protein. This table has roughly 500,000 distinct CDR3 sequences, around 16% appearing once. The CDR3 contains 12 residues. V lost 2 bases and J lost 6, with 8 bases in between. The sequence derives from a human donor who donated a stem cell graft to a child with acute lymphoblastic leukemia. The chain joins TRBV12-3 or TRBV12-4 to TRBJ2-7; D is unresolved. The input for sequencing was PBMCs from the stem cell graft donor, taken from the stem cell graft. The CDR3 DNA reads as TGTGCCAGCAGTTTAAACGGCCGCGAGCAGTACTTC. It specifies CASSLNGREQYF.